One sample yielded the 10 T cell receptor beta chains listed below, sequenced in a study of shared clonotypes between healthy human individuals. Sequencing used immunoSEQ multiplex PCR; TCRdb keeps in-frame clones, though not all of them. The sample has under 600,000 clones; roughly 85% are singletons. The sequencing sample was made of PBMCs. These receptors were collected from a middle-aged woman in good health. Some clones in this sample may be carry-over from other donors' samples.

This clone appeared a single time. V is TRBV4-2 and J is TRBJ1-4, with D possibly being TRBD1 (5 bases). CDR1 is LGHNA and CDR2 is YNFKEQ in the germline V gene. Trimming shortened V by 1 base and J by 8 bases, and 14 bases separated the two germline ends. This CDR3 is built from 15 residues. CDR3 coding DNA: TGTGCCAGCAGCCAAGGTGGAGGGGACGGGGAAAAACTGTTTTTT. Translation: CASSQGGGDGEKLFF.

This clone has only one observation. V is TRBV15 and J is TRBJ2-2, with 8 positions matching TRBD2. This CDR3 comprises 18 residues. Trimming at V came to 9 bases and at J to 0 bases, leaving 15 bases not matched to a gene. The germline gives CDR1 LNHNV, CDR2 YYDKDF (reference sequence). The CDR3 nucleotides are TGTGCCACAACGGGAGGGTCTGGCGAACCGTCGAACACCGGGGAGCTGTTTTTT. As protein: CATTGGSGEPSNTGELFF. The variable domain in full, with the rest retrieved from reference TRBV15 and TRBJ2-2, is DAMVIQNPRYQVTQFGKPVTLSCSQTLNHNVMYWYQQKSSQAPKLLFHYYDKDFNNEADTPDNFQSRRPNTSFCFLDIRSPGLGDTAMYLCATTGGSGEPSNTGELFFGEGSRLTVL.

The V call is TRBV18, the J call TRBJ2-1; 12 bases fit TRBD2. Germline CDR1 KGHSH, CDR2 LQKENI. This CDR3 is 15 amino acids long. Germline trimming cut 6 bases from V and 3 bases from J; bases unmatched to any gene: 3. CDR3 loop: CASSGLAGSYNEQFF. The CDR3, as DNA: TGTGCCAGCTCCGGACTAGCGGGAAGCTACAATGAGCAGTTCTTC.

Worth noting for this clone: The sample has other DNA sequences that encode this CDR3 too. V gene TRBV15 combines with J gene TRBJ2-5; tentative D call: TRBD2 (5 bases). The V end lost 0 bases, the J end lost 7 bases, and 6 bases lay between the germline ends. The CDR3 runs 12 residues. Germline CDR1 reads LNHNV; CDR2 reads YYDKDF (reference sequence). CDR3 coding DNA: TGTGCCACCAGCAGAGATCGGGGGACCCAGTACTTC. Translating it yields CATSRDRGTQYF.

The V gene is TRBV28, the J gene TRBJ2-7, with TRBD2 as a possible D gene (6 bases). V lost 5 bases and J lost 5, with 16 bases in between. Germline V gene sequence: CDR1 MDHEN, CDR2 SYDVKM. The CDR3 covers 14 residues. The CDR3 bases are TGTGCCAGCAGTGGCCAGCGGGTAGGGGACGAGCAGTACTTC. Amino acids: CASSGQRVGDEQYF.

J is TRBJ2-6 and V is TRBV7-3; D remains unclear. The germline CDR1 and CDR2 sequences are SGHTA and FQGTGA. V lost 5 bases and J 2 bases, leaving 10 bases between the germline ends. The CDR3 sequence is 15 residues long. CDR3 loop: CASSLGLPGANVLTF. The CDR3 DNA sequence: TGTGCCAGCAGCCTCGGCTTACCTGGGGCCAACGTCCTGACTTTC.

The sample holds a few counts of this clone. The CDR3 DNA reads TGTGCCAGCTCATCATCTGGGGAGGAGGCTTTCTTT. It encodes CASSSSGEEAFF. V usage is TRBV18 and J usage is TRBJ1-1, with D hard to call. The CDR3 is made up of 12 amino acids. V shed 5 bases and J shed 11 bases, with 15 bases lying between them. Germline values: CDR1 KGHSH, CDR2 LQKENI.

The table lists this clone with a few counts. The gene calls are TRBV11-2 and TRBJ2-5; TRBD1 aligns across 10 bases. Germline CDR1 SGHAT, CDR2 FQNNGV. The CDR3 has 15 amino acids. The V segment lost 4 bases and the J segment 4 bases; nucleotides outside the gene matches: 6. CDR3 nucleotide sequence: TGTGCCAGCAGCTCCACGGGACAGGGGACAGAGACCCAGTACTTC. Its protein product is CASSSTGQGTETQYF.

This clone was seen a few times. V is TRBV19 and J is TRBJ1-1, with 9 bases aligning to TRBD1. J lost 6 bases, V lost 3 bases, and 11 bases had no gene match. CDR1 is LNHDA and CDR2 is SQIVND in the germline V gene (reference sequence). This CDR3 has 16 residues. Here the CDR3 reads CASSILLGQGRAEAFF. The CDR3 DNA is TGTGCCAGTAGTATCCTTCTCGGACAGGGGCGAGCTGAAGCTTTCTTT.

This chain connects TRBV28 to TRBJ2-7; TRBD1 or TRBD2 may be the D gene (5 bases each). Germline V gene sequence: CDR1 MDHEN, CDR2 SYDVKM. The CDR3 is 15 amino acids. The ends were cut back, 8 bases at V and 4 bases at J, with 21 bases in the middle. Here the CDR3 reads CASCPPGPTLYEQYF. DNA for the CDR3: TGTGCCAGCTGCCCACCGGGACCGACCCTTTACGAGCAGTACTTC.